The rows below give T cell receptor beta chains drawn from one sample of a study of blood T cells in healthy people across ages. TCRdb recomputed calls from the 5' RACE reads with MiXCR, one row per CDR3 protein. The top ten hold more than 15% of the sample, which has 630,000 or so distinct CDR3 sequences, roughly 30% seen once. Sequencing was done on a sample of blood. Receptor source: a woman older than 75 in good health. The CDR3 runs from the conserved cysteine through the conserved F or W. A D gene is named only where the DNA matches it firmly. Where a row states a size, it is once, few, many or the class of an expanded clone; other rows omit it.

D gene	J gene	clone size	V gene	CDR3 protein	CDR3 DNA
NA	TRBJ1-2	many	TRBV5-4	CASTRGGANYGYTF	TGTGCCAGCACCCGGGGGGGGGCTAACTATGGCTACACCTTC
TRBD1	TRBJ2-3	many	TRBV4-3	CASSHLTGGSSTDTQYF	TGCGCCAGCAGCCATTTAACAGGGGGAAGTAGCACAGATACGCAGTATTTT
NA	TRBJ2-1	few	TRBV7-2	CASRSTGSTGQFF	TGTGCCAGCAGGAGTACGGGGTCGACGGGGCAGTTCTTC
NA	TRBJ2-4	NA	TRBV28	CASSSRRPEEQYF	TGTGCCAGCAGCTCTAGGCGGCCTGAGGAGCAGTACTTC
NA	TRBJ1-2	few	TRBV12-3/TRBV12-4	CASSPGQRNYGYTF	TGTGCCAGCAGTCCCGGACAGAGGAACTATGGCTACACCTTC
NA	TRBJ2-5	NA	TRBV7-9	CASETVRGTQYF	TGTGCCAGCGAAACGGTCCGGGGGACCCAGTACTTC
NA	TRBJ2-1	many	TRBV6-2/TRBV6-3	CASSYLERQQFF	TGTGCCAGCAGTTACCTCGAGCGTCAGCAGTTCTTC
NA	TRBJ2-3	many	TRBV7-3	CASSSQGGRADTQYF	TGTGCCAGCAGCTCCCAGGGGGGACGGGCAGATACGCAGTATTTT
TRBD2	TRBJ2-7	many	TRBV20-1	CSARDPGLAGVYYEQYF	TGCAGTGCTAGAGACCCGGGACTAGCGGGGGTATACTACGAGCAGTACTTC
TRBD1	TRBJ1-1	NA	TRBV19	CANADRGWTEAFF	TGTGCCAACGCCGACAGGGGATGGACTGAAGCTTTCTTT
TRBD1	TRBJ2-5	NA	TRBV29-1	CSVEGTGRETQYF	TGCAGCGTTGAAGGGACAGGGCGGGAGACCCAGTACTTC
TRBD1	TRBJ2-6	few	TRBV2	CASIKGQGTGANVLTF	TGTGCCAGCATAAAGGGACAGGGTACTGGGGCCAACGTCCTGACTTTC
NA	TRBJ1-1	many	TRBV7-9	CASSLVRDGEAFF	TGTGCCAGCAGCTTAGTGCGGGACGGTGAAGCTTTCTTT
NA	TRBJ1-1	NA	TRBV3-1	CASSQRTTEAFF	TGTGCCAGCAGCCAAAGGACGACTGAAGCTTTCTTT
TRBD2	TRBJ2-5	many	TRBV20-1	CSARPSGGVETQYF	TGCAGTGCACGACCTAGCGGGGGGGTCGAGACCCAGTACTTC
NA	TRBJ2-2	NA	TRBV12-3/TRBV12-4	CASKESANTGERFF	TGTGCCAGCAAAGAGTCCGCAAACACCGGGGAGCGGTTTTTT
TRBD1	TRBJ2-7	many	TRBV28	CASRLDRDASYEQYF	TGTGCCAGCAGACTCGACAGGGACGCCTCCTACGAGCAGTACTTC
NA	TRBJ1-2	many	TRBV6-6	CASRLSYGYTF	TGTGCCAGCAGGTTAAGTTATGGCTACACCTTC
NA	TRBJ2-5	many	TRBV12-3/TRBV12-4	CASSRDSPQETQYF	TGTGCCAGCAGCCGGGACTCCCCCCAAGAGACCCAGTACTTC
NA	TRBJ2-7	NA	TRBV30	CAWSEYNEQYF	TGTGCCTGGAGTGAATACAATGAGCAGTACTTC
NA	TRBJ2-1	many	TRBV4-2	CASSQEDGQGGFF	TGTGCCAGCAGCCAAGAAGACGGGCAGGGGGGGTTCTTC
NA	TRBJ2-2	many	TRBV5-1	CASSLGGGTGELFF	TGCGCCAGCAGCTTGGGCGGCGGAACCGGGGAGCTGTTTTTT
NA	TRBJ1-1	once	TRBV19	CASSPPGRLGMNTEAFF	TGTGCCAGTAGCCCTCCGGGACGGCTAGGAATGAACACTGAAGCTTTCTTT
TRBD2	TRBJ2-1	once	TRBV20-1	CSARDWGDGRTYNEQFF	TGCAGTGCTAGAGATTGGGGGGACGGGAGGACCTACAATGAGCAGTTCTTC
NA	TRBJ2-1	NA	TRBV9	CASSVRQSDNEQFF	TGTGCCAGCAGCGTACGTCAGTCAGACAATGAGCAGTTCTTC
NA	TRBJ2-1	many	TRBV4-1	CASSQDRVKFF	TGCGCCAGCAGCCAAGACAGGGTGAAGTTCTTC
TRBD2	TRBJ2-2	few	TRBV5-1	CASSLRGTSRANTGELFF	TGCGCCAGCAGCTTGAGGGGGACTAGTCGTGCGAACACCGGGGAGCTGTTTTTT
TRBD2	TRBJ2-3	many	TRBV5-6	CASSNLAGNKDTQYF	TGTGCCAGCAGCAATCTAGCGGGGAATAAAGATACGCAGTATTTT
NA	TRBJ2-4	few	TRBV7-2	CAFTGQGGGNEQYF	TGTGCCTTCACCGGGCAGGGGGGCGGGAATGAGCAGTACTTC
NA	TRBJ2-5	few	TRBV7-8	CASSLEGGYHPRNQETQYF	TGTGCCAGCAGCTTAGAGGGGGGGTATCATCCAAGAAACCAAGAGACCCAGTACTTC
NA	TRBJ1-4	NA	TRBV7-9	CASSPGTFIGEEKLFF	TGTGCCAGCAGCCCGGGGACGTTTATCGGGGAGGAAAAACTGTTTTTT
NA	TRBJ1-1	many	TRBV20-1	CSARETGLMNTEAFF	TGCAGTGCTAGAGAGACGGGACTCATGAACACTGAAGCTTTCTTT